This is a list of T cell receptor beta chains from one sample in a study of T cells in Graves' hyperthyroidism and ophthalmopathy. TCRdb analysed the multiplex PCR reads with MiXCR anew, one entry per CDR3 protein. This sample yields approximately 600,000 distinct CDR3 sequences, of which about 16% are seen a single time; 3.8% belongs to the top ten. Sequences were obtained from blood. The receptors stem from a woman aged 30 to 39 with Graves' hyperthyroidism. Each CDR3 is given with its conserved first and last residue. D genes are given only for firm matches. Only part of the rows carry a size: once, few, many, or a class if the clone is expanded.

TRBV28,many,TRBD1,TRBJ2-7,TGTGCCAGCAGTTTAGGAGGGACAGGGAACTACGAGCAGTACTTC,CASSLGGTGNYEQYF
TRBV28,many,NA,TRBJ2-1,TGTGCCAGCGGGCTCAATGAGCAGTTCTTC,CASGLNEQFF
TRBV20-1,NA,TRBD2,TRBJ2-7,TGCAGTGCTAGAGATAGGGGGACTAGCGGGAGTGGGCACGAGCAGTACTTC,CSARDRGTSGSGHEQYF
TRBV6-2/TRBV6-3,many,TRBD2,TRBJ2-3,TGTGCCAGCAGTTACTCCTTTAAGGGACTAGCGGGCAGAAAAGGAACCACAGATACGCAGTATTTT,CASSYSFKGLAGRKGTTDTQYF
TRBV7-2,many,NA,TRBJ2-7,TGTGCCAGCAGGACGACTGGAACCTACGAGCAGTACTTC,CASRTTGTYEQYF
TRBV14,few,NA,TRBJ1-4,TGTGCCAGCAGCCACGACAGTGGCGAAAAACTGTTTTTT,CASSHDSGEKLFF
TRBV5-1,many,NA,TRBJ1-1,TGCGCCAGCAGCTCGGCGGCCGGGAACACTGAAGCTTTCTTT,CASSSAAGNTEAFF
TRBV15,NA,NA,TRBJ2-1,TGTCCCACCAGCCCAGCTTCCGAGGGTAGTGAGCAGTTCTTC,CPTSPASEGSEQFF
TRBV9,NA,NA,TRBJ1-4,TGTGCCAGCAGCGTAGCTGGCGGCCAGGGAGGCGAAAAACTGTTTTTT,CASSVAGGQGGEKLFF
TRBV11-2,few,NA,TRBJ1-1,TGTGCCAGCAGCTTCGGGTCCGGCCAAGCTTTCTTT,CASSFGSGQAFF
TRBV6-4,few,TRBD2,TRBJ2-1,TGTGCCAGCAGGGAAGCACCAGCGGGGGGGAATGAGCAGTTCTTC,CASREAPAGGNEQFF
TRBV7-9,few,NA,TRBJ2-2,TGTGCCAGCAGCTTGCCGGTCCCTTCGAACACCGGGGAGCTGTTTTTT,CASSLPVPSNTGELFF
TRBV5-1,many,NA,TRBJ2-1,TGCGCCAGCGGTAAGGAGTCCTACAATGAGCAGTTCTTC,CASGKESYNEQFF
TRBV3-1,many,NA,TRBJ2-7,TGTGCCAGCAGCCATACCGGGCCGATCTACGAGCAGTACTTC,CASSHTGPIYEQYF
TRBV19,few,NA,TRBJ2-3,TGTGCCAGTAGTCCCTGGGGGGACCCCACAGATACGCAGTATTTT,CASSPWGDPTDTQYF
TRBV5-1,NA,TRBD2,TRBJ2-4,TGCGCCAGCAGCACCCGCCCCGGGACTAGCGGGAATTTCTACTTC,CASSTRPGTSGNFYF
TRBV6-1,few,NA,TRBJ2-2,TGTGCCAGCAATCAATTTCAAGGCGGGGAGCTGTTTTTT,CASNQFQGGELFF
TRBV29-1,many,NA,TRBJ1-1,TGCAGCGTTGAACTAGGGAACACTGAAGCTTTCTTT,CSVELGNTEAFF
TRBV27,many,NA,TRBJ1-1,TGTGCCAGCAGTACATTACAGGGACCCACTGAAGCTTTCTTT,CASSTLQGPTEAFF
TRBV28,many,TRBD2,TRBJ2-3,TGTGCCAGCAGTCCCATCGGACTAGCGGGAGAAGATACGCAGTATTTT,CASSPIGLAGEDTQYF
TRBV3-1,many,NA,TRBJ2-2,TGTGCCTTAGCTACGAACACCGGGGAGCTGTTTTTT,CALATNTGELFF
TRBV3-1,many,NA,TRBJ1-2,TGTGCCAGCAGCGAAGGCACAGGGCGTAACTATGGCTACACCTTC,CASSEGTGRNYGYTF
TRBV11-2,NA,NA,TRBJ2-2,TGTGCCAGCAGGGAAGTGGCGGTCGGGGAGCTGTTTTTT,CASREVAVGELFF
TRBV29-1,NA,NA,TRBJ1-2,TGCGGCGTTGTTATTGGTCATGGCTACACCTTC,CGVVIGHGYTF
TRBV5-1,many,NA,TRBJ2-2,TGCGCCAGCAGTTACGGGTCGAACACCGGGGAGCTGTTTTTT,CASSYGSNTGELFF
TRBV7-2,many,TRBD2,TRBJ2-1,TGTGCCAGCAGCTTAGGGTGGAGCGGGATTCTGCATGAGCAGTTCTTC,CASSLGWSGILHEQFF
TRBV10-2,many,NA,TRBJ2-1,TGCGCCAGCTGGGGGGGGCTAGCGCCTGAGCAGTTCTTC,CASWGGLAPEQFF
TRBV5-5,many,TRBD1,TRBJ1-1,TGTGCCAGCAGCATCCTCCCCTTAGCACAGGGGATAATGAACACTGAAGCTTTCTTT,CASSILPLAQGIMNTEAFF
TRBV7-9,NA,TRBD1,TRBJ2-7,TGTGCCAGCAGCCACCGGACAGGGGCCTACGAGCAGTACTTC,CASSHRTGAYEQYF
TRBV20-1,NA,NA,TRBJ1-6,TGCAGTGCTCTAACAGAGGCCGGTTCACCCCTCCACTTT,CSALTEAGSPLHF
TRBV7-2,many,NA,TRBJ2-5,TGTGCCAGCAGCTTAAATGGCAGAATGGAGACCCAGTACTTC,CASSLNGRMETQYF
TRBV5-1,few,NA,TRBJ2-7,TGCGCCAGCAGCCCGCTGTCTGAAGCGTCTATCACCTACGAGCAGTACTTC,CASSPLSEASITYEQYF
TRBV7-8,few,NA,TRBJ2-7,TGTGCCAGCAGCTTTTCCTTAGCATCCTCCTACGAGCAGTACTTC,CASSFSLASSYEQYF
TRBV20-1,many,NA,TRBJ1-1,TGCAGTGCCCCCGCCCCAATACGGGGGAACACTGAAGCTTTCTTT,CSAPAPIRGNTEAFF
TRBV18,few,NA,TRBJ2-1,TGTGCCAGCTCACCATTGGCCGAGGGGAACGATGAGCAGTTCTTC,CASSPLAEGNDEQFF
TRBV2,NA,TRBD1,TRBJ2-1,TGTGCCAGCGTACGTGGAACAGGGGTCAATGAGCAGTTCTTC,CASVRGTGVNEQFF
TRBV5-1,many,NA,TRBJ2-7,TGCGCCAGCAGCCCTAACCCTGGGCGGATGACTGACGAGCAGTACTTC,CASSPNPGRMTDEQYF
TRBV18,many,NA,TRBJ2-3,TGTGCCAGCTCACCGCCTCGGGGCCCCGGGCCGGATACGCAGTATTTT,CASSPPRGPGPDTQYF
TRBV5-4,once,NA,TRBJ2-1,TGTGCCAGCAGCCAGAGCGGAGATGAGCAGTTCTTC,CASSQSGDEQFF
TRBV6-1,NA,NA,TRBJ1-3,TGTGCCAGCATCCGAAATGCAGGGCACAGGGCGTCTGGAAACACCATATATTTT,CASIRNAGHRASGNTIYF
TRBV29-1,few,NA,TRBJ2-3,TGCAGCGTTCCAGGGTTTGCCACAGATACGCAGTATTTT,CSVPGFATDTQYF
TRBV24-1,many,NA,TRBJ1-5,TGTGCCACCAGTGGGGGAGGGAACGGCAATCAGCCCCAGCATTTT,CATSGGGNGNQPQHF
TRBV19,few,TRBD1,TRBJ1-1,TGTGCCAGTAGTCCCCGGGGCAGGGGGCGAGGTCTGGACACTGAAGCTTTCTTT,CASSPRGRGRGLDTEAFF
TRBV28,many,TRBD1,TRBJ2-5,TGTGCCAGCAGTACTCGGACAGGGGGCCTTTCCGAGACCCAGTACTTC,CASSTRTGGLSETQYF
TRBV28,many,TRBD1,TRBJ2-7,TGTGCCAGCAGACCTACAGGGGGTGAGGCCTACGAGCAGTACTTC,CASRPTGGEAYEQYF
TRBV7-9,few,TRBD1,TRBJ2-5,TGTGCCATCTGGGACAGGGTAGTGGAGACCCAGTACTTC,CAIWDRVVETQYF
TRBV12-3/TRBV12-4,many,NA,TRBJ2-2,TGTGCCAGCAGTTTAACATCGACCGGGGAGCTGTTTTTT,CASSLTSTGELFF
TRBV7-9,many,NA,TRBJ2-5,TGTGCCAGCAGCTTAGACGGGCAGCCCCAAGAGACCCAGTACTTC,CASSLDGQPQETQYF
TRBV11-2,many,NA,TRBJ2-1,TGTGCCAGCAGTTTCGGACAGTACAATGAGCAGTTCTTC,CASSFGQYNEQFF
TRBV28,many,NA,TRBJ2-3,TGTGCCAGCAGTTTACCCCCCTTACACAGGGTTGGGGCAGATACGCAGTATTTT,CASSLPPLHRVGADTQYF
TRBV30,many,NA,TRBJ2-1,TGTGCCTGGAAGTTGGCAGCTGCTGAGCAGTTCTTC,CAWKLAAAEQFF
TRBV28,many,NA,TRBJ2-1,TGTGCCAGCAGTTTTGGTGTCGATGAGCAGTTCTTC,CASSFGVDEQFF
TRBV2,many,TRBD2,TRBJ2-7,TGTGCCAGCAGTGGGTACTTCGGGACTAGCCACGAGCAGTACTTC,CASSGYFGTSHEQYF